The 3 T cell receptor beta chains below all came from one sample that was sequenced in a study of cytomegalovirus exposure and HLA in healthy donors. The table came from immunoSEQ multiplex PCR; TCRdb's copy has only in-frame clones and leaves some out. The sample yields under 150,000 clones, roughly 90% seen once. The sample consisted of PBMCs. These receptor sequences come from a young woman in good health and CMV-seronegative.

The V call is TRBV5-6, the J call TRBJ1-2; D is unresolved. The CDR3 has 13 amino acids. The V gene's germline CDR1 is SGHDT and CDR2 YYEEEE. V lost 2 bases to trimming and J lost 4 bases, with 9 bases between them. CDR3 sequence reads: CASSLEGSYGYTF. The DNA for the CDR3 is TGTGCCAGCAGCTTAGAGGGTAGCTATGGCTACACCTTC. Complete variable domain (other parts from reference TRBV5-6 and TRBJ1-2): DAGVTQSPTHLIKTRGQQVTLRCSPKSGHDTVSWYQQALGQGPQFIFQYYEEEERQRGNFPDRFSGHQFPNYSSELNVNALLLGDSALYLCASSLEGSYGYTFGSGTRLTVV.

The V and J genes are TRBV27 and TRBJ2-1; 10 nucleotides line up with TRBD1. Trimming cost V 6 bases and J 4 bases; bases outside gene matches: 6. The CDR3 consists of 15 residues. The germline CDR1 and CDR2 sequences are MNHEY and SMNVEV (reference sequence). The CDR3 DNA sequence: TGTGCCAGCAGCGTAGGGACAGGGGTTTACAATGAGCAGTTCTTC. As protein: CASSVGTGVYNEQFF.

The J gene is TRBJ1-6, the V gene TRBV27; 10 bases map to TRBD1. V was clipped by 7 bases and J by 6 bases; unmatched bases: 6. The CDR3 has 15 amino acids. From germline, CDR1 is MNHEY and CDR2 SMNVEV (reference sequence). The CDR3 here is CASTWTGGLNSPLHF. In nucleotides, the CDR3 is TGTGCCAGCACCTGGACAGGGGGTCTTAATTCACCCCTCCACTTT.